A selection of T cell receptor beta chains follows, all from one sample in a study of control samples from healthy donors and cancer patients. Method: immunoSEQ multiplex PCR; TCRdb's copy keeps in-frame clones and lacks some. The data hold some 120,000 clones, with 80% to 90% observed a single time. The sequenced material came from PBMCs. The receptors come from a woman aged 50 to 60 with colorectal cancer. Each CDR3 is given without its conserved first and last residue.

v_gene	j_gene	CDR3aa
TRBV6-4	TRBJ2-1	ASSPSAPSYNEQF
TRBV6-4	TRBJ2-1	ASSVEGQGAREQF
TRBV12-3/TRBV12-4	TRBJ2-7	ASSLAGQYEQY
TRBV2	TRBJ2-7	ASNIIRTGGEQY
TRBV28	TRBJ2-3	ASSFIVGADTQY
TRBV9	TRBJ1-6	ASSPRPNHNSPLH
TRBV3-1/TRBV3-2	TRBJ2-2	ASSQDLGQGRTGELF
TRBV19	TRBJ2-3	ASSMEARPSTDTQY
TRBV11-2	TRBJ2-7	ASSLGQGVYEQY
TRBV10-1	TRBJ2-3	ASSASSTDTQY
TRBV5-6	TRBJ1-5	ASRHPGSLHQPQH
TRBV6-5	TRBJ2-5	ASKGPGQIQETQY
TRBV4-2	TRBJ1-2	ASNTPQGDGYT
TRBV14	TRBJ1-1	ASSQAPGIVGAF
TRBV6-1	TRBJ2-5	ASSESWEGETQY
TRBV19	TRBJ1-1	ASNKAWTNTEAF
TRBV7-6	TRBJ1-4	ASSLIPGANEKLF
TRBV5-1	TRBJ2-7	ASSLYGGGGYEQY
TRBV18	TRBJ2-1	ASSPAGQIYNEQF
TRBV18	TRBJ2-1	ASSPGLRTLSSYNEQF
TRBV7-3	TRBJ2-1	ASSAMTSGDNNEQF
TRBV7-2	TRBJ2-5	ASSFQGTGWGETQY
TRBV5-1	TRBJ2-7	ASSWEGAYEQY
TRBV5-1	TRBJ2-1	ASSPGTSDYNEQF
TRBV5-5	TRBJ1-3	ASSRRDPRDTIY
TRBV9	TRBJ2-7	ASSAGLMEQLEGEQY
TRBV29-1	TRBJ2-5	SVKYQGAQETQY
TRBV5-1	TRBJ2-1	ASSLYSGAYNEQF
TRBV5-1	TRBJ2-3	ASSLSDSTDTQY
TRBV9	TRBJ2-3	ASSVEPGTGQY
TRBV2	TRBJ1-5	ASSQGSNQPQH
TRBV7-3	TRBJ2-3	ASSLTSAGGGGNTQY
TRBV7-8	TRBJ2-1	ASSLIGGANNEQF
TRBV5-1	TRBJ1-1	ASSMGTGLNTEAF
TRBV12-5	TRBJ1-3	ASGLVQNAGNTIY
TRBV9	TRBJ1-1	ASSVAGVNTEAF